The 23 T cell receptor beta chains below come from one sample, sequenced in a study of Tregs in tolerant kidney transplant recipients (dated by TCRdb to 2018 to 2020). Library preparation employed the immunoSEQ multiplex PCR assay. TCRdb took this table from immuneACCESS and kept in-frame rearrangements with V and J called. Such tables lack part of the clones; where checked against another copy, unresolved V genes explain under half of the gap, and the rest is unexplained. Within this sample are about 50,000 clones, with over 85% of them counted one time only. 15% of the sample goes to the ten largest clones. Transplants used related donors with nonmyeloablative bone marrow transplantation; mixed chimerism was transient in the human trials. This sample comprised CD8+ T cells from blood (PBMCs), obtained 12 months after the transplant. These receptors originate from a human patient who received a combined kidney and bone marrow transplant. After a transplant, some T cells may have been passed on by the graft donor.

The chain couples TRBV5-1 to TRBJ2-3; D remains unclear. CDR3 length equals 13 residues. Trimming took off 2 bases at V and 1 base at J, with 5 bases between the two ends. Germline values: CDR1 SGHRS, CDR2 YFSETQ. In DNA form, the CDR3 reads TGCGCCAGCAGCTTTCCGGGCACAGATACGCAGTATTTT. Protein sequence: CASSFPGTDTQYF.

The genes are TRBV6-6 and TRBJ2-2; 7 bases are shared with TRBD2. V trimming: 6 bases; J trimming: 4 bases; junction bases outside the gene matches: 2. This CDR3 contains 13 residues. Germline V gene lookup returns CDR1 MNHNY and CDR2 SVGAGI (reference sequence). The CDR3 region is CASSGRLTGELFF. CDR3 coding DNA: TGTGCCAGCAGCGGGAGGCTCACCGGGGAGCTGTTTTTT.

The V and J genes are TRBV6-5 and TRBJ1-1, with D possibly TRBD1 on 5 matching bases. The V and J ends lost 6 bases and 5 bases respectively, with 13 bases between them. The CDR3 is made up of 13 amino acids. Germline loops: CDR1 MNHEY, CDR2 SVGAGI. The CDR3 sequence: CASSSGGRTEAFF. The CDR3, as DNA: TGTGCCAGCAGCAGCGGGGGTCGGACTGAAGCTTTCTTT.

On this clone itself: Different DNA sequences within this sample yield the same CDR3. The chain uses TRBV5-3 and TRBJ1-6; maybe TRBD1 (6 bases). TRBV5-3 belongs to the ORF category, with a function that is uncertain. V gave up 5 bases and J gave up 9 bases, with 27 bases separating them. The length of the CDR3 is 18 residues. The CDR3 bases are TGTGCCAGAAGAACGGGACACGGAAAAAACGGGTTGGGTTCACCCCTCCACTTT. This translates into CARRTGHGKNGLGSPLHF.

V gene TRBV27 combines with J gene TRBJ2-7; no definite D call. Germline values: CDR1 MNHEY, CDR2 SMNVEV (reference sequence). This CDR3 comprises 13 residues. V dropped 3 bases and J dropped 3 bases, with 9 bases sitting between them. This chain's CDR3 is CASSLAEYYEQYF. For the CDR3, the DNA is TGTGCCAGCAGTTTGGCAGAATACTACGAGCAGTACTTC.

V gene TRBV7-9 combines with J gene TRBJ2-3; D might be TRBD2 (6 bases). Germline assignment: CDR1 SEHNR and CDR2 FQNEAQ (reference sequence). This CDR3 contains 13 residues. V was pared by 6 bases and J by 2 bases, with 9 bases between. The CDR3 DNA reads TGTGCCAGCAGGGCGGGGTACACAGATACGCAGTATTTT. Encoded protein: CASRAGYTDTQYF. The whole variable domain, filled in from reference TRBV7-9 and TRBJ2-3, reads DTGVSQNPRHKITKRGQNVTFRCDPISEHNRLYWYRQTLGQGPEFLTYFQNEAQLEKSRLLSDRFSAERPKGSFSTLEIQRTEQGDSAMYLCASRAGYTDTQYFGPGTRLTVL.

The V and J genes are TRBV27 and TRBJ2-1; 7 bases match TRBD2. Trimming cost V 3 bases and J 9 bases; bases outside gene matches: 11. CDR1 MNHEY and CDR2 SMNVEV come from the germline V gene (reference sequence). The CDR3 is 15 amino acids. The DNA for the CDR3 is TGTGCCAGCAGTTTTTGGGTGGGAGGGCCCCGTGAGCAGTTCTTC. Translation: CASSFWVGGPREQFF.

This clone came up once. CDR3 DNA: TGTGCCAGCAGCAACGGAGGGTTACCCGAGCAGTACTTC. Translation: CASSNGGLPEQYF. This chain connects TRBV9 to TRBJ2-5, with D possibly TRBD2 on 6 matching bases. The J call is uncertain, as TRBJ2-7 better fits the DNA end. The CDR3 contains 13 residues. Germline CDR1 is SGDLS and CDR2 is YYNGEE.

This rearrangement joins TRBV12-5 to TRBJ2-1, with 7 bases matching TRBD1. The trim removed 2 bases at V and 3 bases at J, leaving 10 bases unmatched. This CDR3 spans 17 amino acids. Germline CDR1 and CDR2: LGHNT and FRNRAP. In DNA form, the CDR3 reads TGTGCTAGTGGTTTGTCCTACGACAGGGAGAACTACAATGAGCAGTTCTTC. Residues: CASGLSYDRENYNEQFF.

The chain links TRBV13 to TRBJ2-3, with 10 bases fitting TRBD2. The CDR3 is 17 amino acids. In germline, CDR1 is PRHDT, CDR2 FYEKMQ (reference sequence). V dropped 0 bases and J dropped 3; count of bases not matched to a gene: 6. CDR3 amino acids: CASSLGRASGGTDTQYF. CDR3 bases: TGTGCCAGCAGCTTAGGCCGCGCTAGCGGGGGTACAGATACGCAGTATTTT.

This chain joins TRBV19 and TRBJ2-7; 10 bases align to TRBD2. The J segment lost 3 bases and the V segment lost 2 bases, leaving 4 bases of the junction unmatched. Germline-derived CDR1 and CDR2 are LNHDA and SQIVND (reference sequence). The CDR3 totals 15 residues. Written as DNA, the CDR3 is TGTGCCAGTAGTATACTAGCGGGAGCCTTCTACGAGCAGTACTTC. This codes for CASSILAGAFYEQYF.

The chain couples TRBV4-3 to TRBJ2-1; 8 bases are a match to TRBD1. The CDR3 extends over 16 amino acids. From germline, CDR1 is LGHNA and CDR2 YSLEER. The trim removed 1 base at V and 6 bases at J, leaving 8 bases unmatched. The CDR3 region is CASSQGPGGLRNEQFF. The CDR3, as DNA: TGCGCCAGCAGCCAAGGGCCAGGGGGCCTCCGCAATGAGCAGTTCTTC.

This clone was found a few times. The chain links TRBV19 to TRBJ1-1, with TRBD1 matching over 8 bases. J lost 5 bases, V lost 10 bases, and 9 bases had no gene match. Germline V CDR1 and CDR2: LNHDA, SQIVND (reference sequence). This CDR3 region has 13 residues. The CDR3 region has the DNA TGTGCCACTTCCTCAGACAGGGGAACTGAAGCTTTCTTT. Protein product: CATSSDRGTEAFF.

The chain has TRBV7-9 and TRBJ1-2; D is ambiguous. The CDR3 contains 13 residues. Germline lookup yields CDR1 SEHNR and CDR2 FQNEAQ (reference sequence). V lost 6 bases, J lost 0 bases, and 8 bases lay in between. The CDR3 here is CASSFTANYGYTF. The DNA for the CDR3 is TGTGCCAGCAGTTTTACGGCTAACTATGGCTACACCTTC.

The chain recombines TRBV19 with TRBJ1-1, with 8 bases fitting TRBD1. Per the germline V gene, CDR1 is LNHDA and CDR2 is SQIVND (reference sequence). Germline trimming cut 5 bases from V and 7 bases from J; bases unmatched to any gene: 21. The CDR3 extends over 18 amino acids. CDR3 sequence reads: CASSPMPGQEDVLDEAFF. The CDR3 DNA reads TGTGCCAGTAGTCCGATGCCGGGACAGGAGGATGTTTTAGATGAAGCTTTCTTT.

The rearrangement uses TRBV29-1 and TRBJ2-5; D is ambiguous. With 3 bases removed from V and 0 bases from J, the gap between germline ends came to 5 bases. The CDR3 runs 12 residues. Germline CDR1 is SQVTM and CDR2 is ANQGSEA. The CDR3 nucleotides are TGCAGCGTTGAGGGCAACCAAGAGACCCAGTACTTC. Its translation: CSVEGNQETQYF.

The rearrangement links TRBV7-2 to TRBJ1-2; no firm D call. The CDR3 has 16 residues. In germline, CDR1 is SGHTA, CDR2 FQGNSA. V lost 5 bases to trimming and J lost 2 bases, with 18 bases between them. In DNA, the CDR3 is TGTGCCAGCAGCCCTTCCCCACAGCCGAAGAACTATGGCTACACCTTC. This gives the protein CASSPSPQPKNYGYTF.

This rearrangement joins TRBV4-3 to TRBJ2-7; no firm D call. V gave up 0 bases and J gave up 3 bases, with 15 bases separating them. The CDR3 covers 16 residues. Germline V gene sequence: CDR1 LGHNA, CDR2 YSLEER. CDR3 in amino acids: CASSQDPAGSYYEQYF. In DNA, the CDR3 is TGCGCCAGCAGCCAAGACCCAGCAGGCAGCTACTACGAGCAGTACTTC.

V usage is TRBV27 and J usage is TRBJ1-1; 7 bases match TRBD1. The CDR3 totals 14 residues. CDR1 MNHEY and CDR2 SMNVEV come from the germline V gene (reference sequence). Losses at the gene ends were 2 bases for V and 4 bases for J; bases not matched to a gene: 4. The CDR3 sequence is CASSLTNRGTEAFF. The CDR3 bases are TGTGCCAGCAGTTTAACGAACAGGGGCACTGAAGCTTTCTTT.

This CDR3 reads CASTLPGGDSYEQYF. CDR3 in DNA: TGTGCCAGCACCCTCCCCGGCGGAGACTCCTACGAGCAGTACTTC. This chain uses TRBV7-9 with TRBJ2-7; D call uncertain. CDR3 length equals 15 residues. The ends were cut back, 7 bases at V and 0 bases at J, with 16 bases in the middle. Germline values: CDR1 SEHNR, CDR2 FQNEAQ (reference sequence).

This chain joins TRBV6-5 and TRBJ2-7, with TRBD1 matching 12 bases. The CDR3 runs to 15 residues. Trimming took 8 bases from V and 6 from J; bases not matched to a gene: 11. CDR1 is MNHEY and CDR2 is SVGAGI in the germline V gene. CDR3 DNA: TGTGCCAGCCCCGAACCGGGACAGGGGGCGGGCGAGCAGTACTTC. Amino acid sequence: CASPEPGQGAGEQYF.

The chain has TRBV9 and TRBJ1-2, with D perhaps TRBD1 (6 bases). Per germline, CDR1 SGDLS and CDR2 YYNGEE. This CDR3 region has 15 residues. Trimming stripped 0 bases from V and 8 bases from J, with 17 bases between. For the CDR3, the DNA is TGTGCCAGCAGCGTAGCTCAAGGCAGGGGATACGGCTACACCTTC. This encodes CASSVAQGRGYGYTF. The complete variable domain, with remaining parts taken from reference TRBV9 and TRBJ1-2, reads DSGVTQTPKHLITATGQRVTLRCSPRSGDLSVYWYQQSLDQGLQFLIQYYNGEERAKGNILERFSAQQFPDLHSELNLSSLELGDSALYFCASSVAQGRGYGYTFGSGTRLTVV.

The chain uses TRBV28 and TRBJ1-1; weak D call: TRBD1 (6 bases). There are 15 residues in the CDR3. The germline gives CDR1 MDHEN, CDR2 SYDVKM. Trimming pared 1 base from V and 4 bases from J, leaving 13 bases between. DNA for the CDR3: TGTGCCAGCAGTTTATCCGCGAGGGGGGGCACTGAAGCTTTCTTT. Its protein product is CASSLSARGGTEAFF.